This T cell receptor beta chain originates from a study of T cell responses to AZD1222 COVID-19 vaccine. Germline CDR1 and CDR2: LGHDT and YNNKEL (reference sequence). With 1 base removed from V and 9 bases from J, the gap between germline ends came to 19 bases. The CDR3 contains 15 residues. Assay used: immunoSEQ multiplex PCR; TCRdb lists only in-frame clones, some missing. The table lists about 94,000 clones, roughly 85% of them singletons, with more than 3.5% in the top ten. Remarks on this clone: Its specificity is unknown.

Notes on the study in general: Clonal diversity may have been underestimated, and the donors were mostly white British, with more females than males. Variant regions that are unmutated are reportedly the target of nearly half of spike-specific TCRs.

Pooling of second doses given at about 4 or about 12 weeks was done. The chain joins TRBV3-1 (or the pseudogene TRBV3-2) to TRBJ2-7, with D perhaps matching TRBD1 (6 bases). This specimen was peripheral blood, taken 28 days after the second AZD1222 dose. The TCR comes from an adult who received the AZD1222 COVID-19 vaccine. The CDR3 reads CASSQGETGASGQYF. CDR3 coding DNA: TGTGCCAGCAGCCAAGGTGAGACAGGAGCTTCTGGGCAGTACTTC.